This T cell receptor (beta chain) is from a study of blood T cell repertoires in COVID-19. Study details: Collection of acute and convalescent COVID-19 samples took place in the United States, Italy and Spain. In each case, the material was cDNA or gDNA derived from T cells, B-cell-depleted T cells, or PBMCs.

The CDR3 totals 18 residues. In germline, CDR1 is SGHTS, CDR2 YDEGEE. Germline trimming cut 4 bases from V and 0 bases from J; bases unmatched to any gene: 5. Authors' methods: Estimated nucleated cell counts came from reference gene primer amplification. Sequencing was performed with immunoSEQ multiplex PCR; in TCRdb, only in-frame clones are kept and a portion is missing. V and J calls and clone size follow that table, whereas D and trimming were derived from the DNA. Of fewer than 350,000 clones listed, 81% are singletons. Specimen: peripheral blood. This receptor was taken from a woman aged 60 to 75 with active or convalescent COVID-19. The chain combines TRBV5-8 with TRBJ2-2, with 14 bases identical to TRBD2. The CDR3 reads CASSAWTSGGPNTGELFF. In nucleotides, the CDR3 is TGTGCCAGCAGCGCCTGGACTAGCGGGGGGCCGAACACCGGGGAGCTGTTTTTT.